This T cell receptor (beta chain) was observed in a study of OX40 agonist ivuxolimab in advanced cancers. Whole-study context: Cohort: roughly 80% men, mean age about 60, aged about 23 to 79. Study findings and constraints: In a subset of nonresponders, normalized T-cell clonal expansion was also low. Antigen specificity of clonally expanded peripheral T cells was not established. On average, a greater number of expanded clones characterised CD8+ T cells relative to CD4+.

Measured with immunoSEQ multiplex PCR; TCRdb has only the in-frame clones, and not every one. The sample yields 70,000 to 75,000 clones, about 88% seen once. Germline V gene sequence: CDR1 SNHLY, CDR2 FYNNEI. V lost 0 bases, J lost 1 base, and 0 bases lay in between. CDR3 length equals 12 residues. This clone showed up just a few times. What it binds is unknown. This receptor was identified in an adult with an advanced solid tumor such as melanoma, head and neck, liver or kidney cancer. V usage is TRBV2 and J usage is TRBJ1-2; D unclear. The starting material was CD4+ or CD8+ T cells sorted from blood, obtained in a trial of the OX40 agonist ivuxolimab. CDR3 loop: CASSEANYGYTF. DNA of the CDR3: TGTGCCAGCAGTGAAGCTAACTATGGCTACACCTTC. Looking up the rest from reference TRBV2 and TRBJ1-2 gives the full variable domain: EPEVTQTPSHQVTQMGQEVILRCVPISNHLYFYWYRQILGQKVEFLVSFYNNEISEKSEIFDDQFSVERPDGSNFTLKIRSTKLEDSAMYFCASSEANYGYTFGSGTRLTVV.